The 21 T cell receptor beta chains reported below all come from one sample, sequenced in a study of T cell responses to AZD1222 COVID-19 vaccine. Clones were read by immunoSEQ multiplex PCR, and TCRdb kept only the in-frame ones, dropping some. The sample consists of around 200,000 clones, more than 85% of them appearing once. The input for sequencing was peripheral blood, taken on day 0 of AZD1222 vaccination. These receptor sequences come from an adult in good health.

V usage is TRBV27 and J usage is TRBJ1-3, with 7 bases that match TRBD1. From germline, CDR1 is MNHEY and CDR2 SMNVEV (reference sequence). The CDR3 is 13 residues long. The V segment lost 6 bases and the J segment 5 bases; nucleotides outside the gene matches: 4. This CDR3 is CASRGTDRNTIYF. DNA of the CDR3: TGTGCCAGCAGAGGGACAGACAGAAACACCATATATTTT.

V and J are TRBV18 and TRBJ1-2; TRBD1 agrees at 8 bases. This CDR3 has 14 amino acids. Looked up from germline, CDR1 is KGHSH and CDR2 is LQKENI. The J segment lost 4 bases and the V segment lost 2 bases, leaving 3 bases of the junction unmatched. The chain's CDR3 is CASSPTDRAYGYTF. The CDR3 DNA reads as TGTGCCAGCTCACCAACGGACAGGGCCTATGGCTACACCTTC.

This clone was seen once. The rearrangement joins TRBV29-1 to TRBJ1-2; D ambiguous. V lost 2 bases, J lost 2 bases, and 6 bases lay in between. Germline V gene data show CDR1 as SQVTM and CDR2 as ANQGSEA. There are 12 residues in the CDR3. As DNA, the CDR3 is TGCAGCGTTGAAAAGGGAAACTATGGCTACACCTTC. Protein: CSVEKGNYGYTF.

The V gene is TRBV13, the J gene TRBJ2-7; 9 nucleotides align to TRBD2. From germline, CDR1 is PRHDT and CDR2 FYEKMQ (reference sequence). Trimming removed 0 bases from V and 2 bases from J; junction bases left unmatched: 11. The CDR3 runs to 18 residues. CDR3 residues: CASSLGPGLAKSTYEQYF. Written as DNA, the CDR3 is TGTGCCAGCAGCTTAGGGCCAGGACTAGCGAAGTCGACCTACGAGCAGTACTTC.

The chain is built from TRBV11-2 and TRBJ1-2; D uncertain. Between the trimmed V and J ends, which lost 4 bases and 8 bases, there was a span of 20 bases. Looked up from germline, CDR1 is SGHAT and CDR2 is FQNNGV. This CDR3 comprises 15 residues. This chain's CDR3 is CASSSTRSLGEGYTF. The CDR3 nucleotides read TGTGCCAGCAGCTCAACACGGAGTCTTGGGGAGGGCTACACCTTC.

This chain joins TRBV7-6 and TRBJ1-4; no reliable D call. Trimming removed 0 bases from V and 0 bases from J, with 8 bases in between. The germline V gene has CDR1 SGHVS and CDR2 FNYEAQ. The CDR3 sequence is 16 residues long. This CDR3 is CASSLAYSATNEKLFF. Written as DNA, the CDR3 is TGTGCCAGCAGCTTAGCTTACAGTGCAACTAATGAAAAACTGTTTTTT.

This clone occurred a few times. DNA of the CDR3: TGTGCCAGCAGGGGGGGAGTCGAGCAGTACTTC. Protein sequence: CASRGGVEQYF. The V gene is TRBV7-9, the J gene TRBJ2-7; maybe TRBD2 (6 bases). V lost 6 bases and J 6 bases, leaving 9 bases between the germline ends. CDR1 is SEHNR, CDR2 FQNEAQ, per germline (reference sequence). The CDR3 covers 11 residues.

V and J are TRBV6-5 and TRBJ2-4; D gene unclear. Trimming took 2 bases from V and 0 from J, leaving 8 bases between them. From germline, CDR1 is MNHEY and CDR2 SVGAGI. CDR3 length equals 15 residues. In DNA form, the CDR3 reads TGTGCCAGCAGTTACGACGGTGGAGCCAAAAACATTCAGTACTTC. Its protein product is CASSYDGGAKNIQYF.

The CDR3 DNA reads as TGTGCCAGCAGCTTCGGACAGGGGGTGGATGAGCAGTTCTTC. Translating gives CASSFGQGVDEQFF. The genes are TRBV5-5 and TRBJ2-1, with 10 bases aligning to TRBD1. After removal of 2 bases from V and 8 bases from J, the junction contained 4 bases not matched to a gene. Germline lookup yields CDR1 SGHKS and CDR2 YYEKEE (reference sequence). CDR3 length equals 14 residues.

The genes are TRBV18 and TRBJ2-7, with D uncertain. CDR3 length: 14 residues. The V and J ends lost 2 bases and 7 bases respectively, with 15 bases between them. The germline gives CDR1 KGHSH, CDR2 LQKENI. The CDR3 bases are TGTGCCAGCTCACCAACATTCACTACGTTTGAGCAGTACTTC. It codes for CASSPTFTTFEQYF.

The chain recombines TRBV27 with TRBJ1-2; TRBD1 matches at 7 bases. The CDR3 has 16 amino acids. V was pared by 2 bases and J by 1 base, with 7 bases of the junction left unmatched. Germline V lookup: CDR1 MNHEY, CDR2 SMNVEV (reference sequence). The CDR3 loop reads CASSLRGTAINYGYTF. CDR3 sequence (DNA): TGTGCCAGCAGTTTAAGAGGGACAGCTATTAACTATGGCTACACCTTC.

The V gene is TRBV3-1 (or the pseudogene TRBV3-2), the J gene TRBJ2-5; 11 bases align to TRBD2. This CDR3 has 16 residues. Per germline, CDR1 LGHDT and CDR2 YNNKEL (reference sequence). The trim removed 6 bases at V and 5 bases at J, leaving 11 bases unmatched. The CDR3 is CASSSISGGAFETQYF. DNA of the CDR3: TGTGCCAGCAGTTCCATTAGCGGGGGGGCTTTTGAGACCCAGTACTTC.

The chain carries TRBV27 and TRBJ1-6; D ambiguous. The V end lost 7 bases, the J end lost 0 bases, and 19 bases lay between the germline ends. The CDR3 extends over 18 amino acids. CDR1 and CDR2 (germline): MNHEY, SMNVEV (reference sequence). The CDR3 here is CASTPLVGSSSYNSPLHF. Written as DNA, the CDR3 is TGTGCCAGCACCCCACTAGTGGGTTCCAGCTCCTATAATTCACCCCTCCACTTT.

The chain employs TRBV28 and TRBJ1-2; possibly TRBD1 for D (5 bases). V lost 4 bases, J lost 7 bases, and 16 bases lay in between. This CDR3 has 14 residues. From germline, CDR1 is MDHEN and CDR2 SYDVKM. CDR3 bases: TGTGCCAGCAGTTCAATTCCTGCAGGGCTTGGCTACACCTTC. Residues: CASSSIPAGLGYTF.

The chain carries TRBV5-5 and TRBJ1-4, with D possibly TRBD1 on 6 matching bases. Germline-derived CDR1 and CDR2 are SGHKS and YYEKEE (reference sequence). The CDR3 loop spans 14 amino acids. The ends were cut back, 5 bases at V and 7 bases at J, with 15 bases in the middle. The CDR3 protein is CASSLEGGGEKLFF. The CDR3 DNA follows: TGTGCCAGCAGTCTTGAGGGGGGTGGTGAAAAACTGTTTTTT.

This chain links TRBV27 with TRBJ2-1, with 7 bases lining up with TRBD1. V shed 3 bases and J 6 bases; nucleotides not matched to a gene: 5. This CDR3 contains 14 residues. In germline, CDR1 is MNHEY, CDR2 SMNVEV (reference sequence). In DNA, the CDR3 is TGTGCCAGCAGTTTCTCGGGACAGTCCAATGAGCAGTTCTTC. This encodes CASSFSGQSNEQFF.

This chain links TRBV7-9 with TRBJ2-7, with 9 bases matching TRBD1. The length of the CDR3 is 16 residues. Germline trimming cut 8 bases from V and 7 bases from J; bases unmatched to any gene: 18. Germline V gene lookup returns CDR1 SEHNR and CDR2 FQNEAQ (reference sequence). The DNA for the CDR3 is TGTGCCAGCGGTACTGGGGCGGGACAGGGTATGGGGGAGCAGTACTTC. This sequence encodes CASGTGAGQGMGEQYF.

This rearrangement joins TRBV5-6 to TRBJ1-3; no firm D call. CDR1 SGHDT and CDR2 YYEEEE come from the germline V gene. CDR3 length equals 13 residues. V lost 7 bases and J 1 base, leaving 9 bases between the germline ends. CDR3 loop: CASGILSGNTIYF. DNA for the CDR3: TGTGCCAGCGGAATCCTTTCTGGAAACACCATATATTTT. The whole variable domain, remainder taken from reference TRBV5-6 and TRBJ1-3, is DAGVTQSPTHLIKTRGQQVTLRCSPKSGHDTVSWYQQALGQGPQFIFQYYEEEERQRGNFPDRFSGHQFPNYSSELNVNALLLGDSALYLCASGILSGNTIYFGEGSWLTVV.

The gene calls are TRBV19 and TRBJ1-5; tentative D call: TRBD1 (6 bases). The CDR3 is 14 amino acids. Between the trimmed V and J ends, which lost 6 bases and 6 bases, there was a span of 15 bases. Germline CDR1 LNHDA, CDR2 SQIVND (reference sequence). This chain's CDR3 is CASSIRQAAQPQHF. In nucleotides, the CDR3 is TGTGCCAGTAGCATTCGACAGGCGGCTCAGCCCCAGCATTTT.

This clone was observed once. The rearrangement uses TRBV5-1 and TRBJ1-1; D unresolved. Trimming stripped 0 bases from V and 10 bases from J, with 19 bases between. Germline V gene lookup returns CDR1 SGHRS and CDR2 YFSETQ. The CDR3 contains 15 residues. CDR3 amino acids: CASSLAEGGRPRAFF. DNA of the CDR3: TGCGCCAGCAGCTTGGCGGAAGGTGGGCGTCCGCGAGCTTTCTTT. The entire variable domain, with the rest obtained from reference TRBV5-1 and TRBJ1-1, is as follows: KAGVTQTPRYLIKTRGQQVTLSCSPISGHRSVSWYQQTPGQGLQFLFEYFSETQRNKGNFPGRFSGRQFSNSRSEMNVSTLELGDSALYLCASSLAEGGRPRAFFGQGTRLTVV.

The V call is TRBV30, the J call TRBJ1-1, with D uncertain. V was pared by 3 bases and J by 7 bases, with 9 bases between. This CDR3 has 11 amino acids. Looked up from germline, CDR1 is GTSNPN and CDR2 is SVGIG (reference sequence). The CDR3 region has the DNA TGTGCCTGGAGCGATGGCCGTGAAGCTTTCTTT. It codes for CAWSDGREAFF.